This is a list of T cell receptor beta chains from one sample in a study of regulatory T cells in long-lasting Graves disease. MiXCR was run by TCRdb on the multiplex PCR reads, yielding one entry per CDR3 protein. The sample lists about 420,000 distinct CDR3 sequences; about 16% were seen once. These data are also associated with another study on T cells in Graves' hyperthyroidism and ophthalmopathy.

Sequences were derived from peripheral blood mononuclear cells (PBMCs), sampled at new diagnosis, from a patient treated with antithyroid drugs. The receptors were sampled from a woman between 18 and 30 years old with Graves disease. Each CDR3 is given with its conserved first and last residue. A D gene is named only where the DNA matches it firmly. The size entry is marked missing in some rows and otherwise reads once, few, many or a size class.

>14|TRBD2|few|TRBJ2-1|TRBV6-2/TRBV6-3
CASRGTSRYNEQFF
TGTGCCAGCAGGGGGACTAGCAGGTACAATGAGCAGTTCTTC
>13|TRBD2|few|TRBJ2-4|TRBV6-1
CASSESNSGIRYF
TGTGCCAGCAGTGAAAGTAATAGCGGGATAAGGTACTTC
>17|TRBD1|few|TRBJ2-2|TRBV7-9
CASSPLEGTGYTGELFF
TGTGCCAGCAGCCCCCTCGAAGGGACAGGGTACACCGGGGAGCTGTTTTTT
>15|NA|NA|TRBJ2-2|TRBV27
CASKALGGGTGELFF
TGTGCCAGCAAGGCCCTGGGGGGCGGCACCGGGGAGCTGTTTTTT
>16|TRBD2|NA|TRBJ2-2|TRBV20-1
CSARQRTSGSIGELFF
TGCAGTGCTAGACAACGGACTAGCGGGAGTATCGGGGAGCTGTTTTTT
>11|NA|NA|TRBJ1-2|TRBV15
CATSGVGGYTF
TGTGCCACCAGCGGGGTCGGGGGCTACACCTTC
>16|NA|few|TRBJ2-7|TRBV20-1
CSARDMRELDAYEQYF
TGCAGTGCTAGAGACATGAGGGAGCTGGACGCCTACGAGCAGTACTTC
>14|NA|few|TRBJ2-5|TRBV6-5
CASSYSEVGETQYF
TGTGCCAGCAGTTACTCGGAGGTAGGAGAGACCCAGTACTTC
>13|NA|few|TRBJ2-7|TRBV4-1
CASSPRTIYEQYF
TGCGCCAGCAGTCCTCGAACTATCTACGAGCAGTACTTC
>15|NA|many|TRBJ2-7|TRBV7-2
CASSLVGGAFGEQYF
TGTGCCAGCAGCTTAGTTGGGGGCGCATTTGGGGAGCAGTACTTC
>16|TRBD1|NA|TRBJ1-1|TRBV4-1
CASSQERARGDTEAFF
TGCGCCAGCAGCCAAGAAAGGGCCAGGGGGGACACTGAAGCTTTCTTT
>14|NA|many|TRBJ1-4|TRBV28
CASRGSRPDEKLFF
TGTGCCAGCAGGGGGTCCAGGCCCGATGAAAAGCTGTTTTTT
>11|NA|many|TRBJ2-5|TRBV30
CAPQDKETQYF
TGTGCCCCTCAGGATAAGGAGACCCAGTACTTC
>14|NA|many|TRBJ1-1|TRBV20-1
CSASITSGRTEAFF
TGCAGTGCTAGTATTACGTCAGGCCGGACTGAAGCTTTCTTT
>14|TRBD2|many|TRBJ2-7|TRBV6-1
CASSTNSGSYEQYF
TGTGCCAGCAGTACCAATAGCGGGAGCTACGAGCAGTACTTC
>15|NA|many|TRBJ2-1|TRBV7-9
CASSLDRVGDNEQFF
TGTGCCAGCAGCTTAGACAGGGTGGGAGACAATGAGCAGTTCTTC
>15|NA|NA|TRBJ2-5|TRBV27
CASSLGLGRQETQYF
TGTGCCAGCAGTTTAGGTCTTGGCAGACAAGAGACCCAGTACTTC
>14|NA|NA|TRBJ1-4|TRBV29-1
CSVAGVQGYEKLFF
TGCAGCGTTGCCGGAGTTCAGGGATATGAAAAACTGTTTTTT
>16|NA|many|TRBJ2-1|TRBV5-1
CASTTGHSSSYNEQFF
TGCGCCAGCACCACTGGACATTCCAGCTCCTACAATGAGCAGTTCTTC
>13|NA|many|TRBJ2-7|TRBV20-1
CSATNGQTYEQYF
TGCAGTGCTACCAACGGACAAACCTACGAGCAGTACTTC
>13|NA|few|TRBJ1-2|TRBV5-6
CASSLWPDYGYTF
TGTGCCAGCAGCTTGTGGCCAGACTATGGCTACACCTTC
>13|TRBD1|NA|TRBJ1-1|TRBV10-3
CAIIDRENTEAFF
TGTGCCATCATCGACAGGGAGAACACTGAAGCTTTCTTT
>15|NA|few|TRBJ1-5|TRBV3-1
CASSHTGNSNQPQHF
TGTGCCAGCAGCCACACAGGGAATAGCAATCAGCCCCAGCATTTT
>14|TRBD2|many|TRBJ2-7|TRBV11-2
CASSIPGLAYEQYF
TGTGCCAGCAGCATACCGGGACTAGCATACGAGCAGTACTTC
>14|NA|many|TRBJ2-7|TRBV20-1
CSAHSAKISYEQYF
TGCAGTGCCCACTCGGCGAAAATCTCCTACGAGCAGTACTTC
>14|NA|many|TRBJ1-1|TRBV30
CAWSPTYRNTEAFF
TGTGCCTGGAGTCCCACTTACAGGAACACTGAAGCTTTCTTT
>19|NA|many|TRBJ2-1|TRBV24-1
CATSDSPFGDGHGLYEQFF
TGTGCCACCAGTGATTCCCCGTTTGGGGACGGACACGGTCTCTATGAGCAGTTCTTC
>15|NA|NA|TRBJ2-7|TRBV7-8
CASSLEWDTTDEQYF
TGTGCCAGCAGCTTAGAATGGGACACTACCGACGAGCAGTACTTC
>14|NA|few|TRBJ2-7|TRBV7-9
CASSPTSTGDEQYF
TGTGCCAGCAGCCCCACCTCGACGGGAGACGAGCAGTACTTC
>14|TRBD1|NA|TRBJ1-6|TRBV28
CASTLTGGRSPLHF
TGTGCCAGCACCCTGACAGGGGGCAGATCACCCCTCCACTTT
>13|NA|many|TRBJ2-3|TRBV7-3
CASSRDFPDTQYF
TGTGCCAGCAGCCGGGACTTCCCAGATACGCAGTATTTT
>17|TRBD2|few|TRBJ2-2|TRBV28
CASRNGLAGAFTGELFF
TGTGCCAGCAGGAACGGACTAGCGGGAGCATTCACCGGGGAGCTGTTTTTT
>16|TRBD2|many|TRBJ2-5|TRBV20-1
CSARVWGRAGVETQYF
TGCAGTGCTAGAGTATGGGGGAGGGCGGGAGTAGAGACCCAGTACTTC
>15|NA|many|TRBJ2-2|TRBV18
CASSPRGTNTGELFF
TGTGCCAGCTCACCCAGGGGCACGAACACCGGGGAGCTGTTTTTT
>15|TRBD1|many|TRBJ2-1|TRBV20-1
CSARDADRGGNEQFF
TGCAGTGCTAGAGATGCTGACAGGGGCGGGAATGAGCAGTTCTTC
>16|TRBD2|many|TRBJ2-7|TRBV28
CASSAPRGLAGGEQYF
TGTGCCAGCAGCGCTCCCCGGGGACTAGCGGGAGGCGAGCAGTACTTC
>10|NA|many|TRBJ1-2|TRBV20-1
CSARHYGYTF
TGCAGTGCTAGACATTATGGCTACACCTTC
>17|NA|many|TRBJ2-1|TRBV2
CASSISGTRDGYNEQFF
TGTGCCAGCAGCATTAGCGGAACTCGGGATGGTTACAATGAGCAGTTCTTC
>12|NA|few|TRBJ2-3|TRBV6-2/TRBV6-3
CASSNERDTQYF
TGTGCCAGCAGCAACGAGAGGGATACGCAGTATTTT
>14|NA|few|TRBJ1-1|TRBV9
CASSVDSGNTEAFF
TGTGCCAGCAGCGTAGATTCGGGAAACACTGAAGCTTTCTTT
>13|NA|many|TRBJ2-7|TRBV3-1
CASSQVVPYEQYF
TGTGCCAGCAGCCAAGTTGTCCCCTACGAGCAGTACTTC